What follows are 30 T cell receptor beta chains derived from one specimen sequenced in a study of Graves' ophthalmopathy and Graves' hyperthyroidism. For repertoire sequencing, the TCR beta CDR3 regions were amplified from RNA transcripts. First-round RT-PCR employed HTBI primers, with a second-round multiplex PCR after it. MiXCR was run by TCRdb on the multiplex PCR reads, yielding one entry per CDR3 protein. The data contain 600,000 to 650,000 distinct CDR3 sequences, approximately 22% of them singletons. The sequenced material came from peripheral blood. These receptors all come from a woman aged 18-29 years with stable Graves' hyperthyroidism. Some clones in this sample may be carry-over from other donors' samples.

This clonotype was observed many times. The V and J genes are TRBV7-3 and TRBJ2-5; the D is unclear. Germline assignment: CDR1 SGHTA and CDR2 FQGTGA. V lost 5 bases to trimming and J lost 1 base, with 11 bases between them. The CDR3 spans 14 residues. The CDR3 DNA is TGTGCCAGCAGCCCTGGTGGTCTCCAAGAGACCCAGTACTTC. It translates to CASSPGGLQETQYF.

The gene calls are TRBV28 and TRBJ2-5; no clear D gene. Germline V lookup: CDR1 MDHEN, CDR2 SYDVKM. The germline V and J ends were trimmed by 1 base and 5 bases, with 14 bases remaining between them. The CDR3 is 15 amino acids. For the CDR3, the DNA is TGTGCCAGCAGTTTATCCCGGTCTTTGCGGGAGACCCAGTACTTC. Its translation: CASSLSRSLRETQYF.

This clonotype was seen many times. V and J are TRBV27 and TRBJ1-1; 8 bases agree with TRBD1. This CDR3 has 14 residues. With 7 bases clipped from V and 4 bases from J, the junction kept 8 bases outside the gene matches. CDR1 and CDR2 (germline): MNHEY, SMNVEV (reference sequence). CDR3 loop: CASKARGLVTEAFF. CDR3 DNA: TGTGCCAGCAAGGCCAGGGGGCTCGTCACTGAAGCTTTCTTT.

This clonotype was recorded many times. Lacking the conserved final phenylalanine or tryptophan, this CDR3 likely reflects a read error. The rearrangement links TRBV12-3 or TRBV12-4 to TRBJ2-7, with TRBD1 matching 7 bases. V dropped 6 bases and J dropped 3; count of bases not matched to a gene: 5. The CDR3 consists of 13 residues. The chain's CDR3 is CASRPGTDYEQYL. CDR3 DNA: TGTGCCAGCAGGCCCGGGACAGACTACGAGCAGTACCTC.

V usage is TRBV15 and J usage is TRBJ2-7, with 11 bases fitting TRBD2. The V segment lost 5 bases and the J segment 2 bases; nucleotides outside the gene matches: 11. The CDR3 runs 17 residues. Germline loops: CDR1 LNHNV, CDR2 YYDKDF (reference sequence). In nucleotides, the CDR3 is TGTGCCACCAGCTCAAAACGGGCTAGCGGGGGGCCCTACGAGCAGTACTTC. Its translation: CATSSKRASGGPYEQYF.

The V and J genes are TRBV3-1 and TRBJ2-7; no reliable D call. Germline V gives CDR1 LGHDT, CDR2 YNNKEL (reference sequence). This CDR3 region has 13 residues. V was trimmed by 2 bases and J by 6 bases, leaving 11 bases between them. This CDR3 reads CASSQPGLPEQYF. CDR3 DNA: TGTGCCAGCAGCCAACCGGGTCTTCCCGAGCAGTACTTC.

There are many counts of this clonotype. This chain uses TRBV25-1 with TRBJ1-3; the match to TRBD1 covers 9 bases. Germline assignment: CDR1 MGHDK and CDR2 SYGVNS. The CDR3 length is 17 residues. After removal of 2 bases from V and 1 base from J, the junction contained 6 bases not matched to a gene. The CDR3 sequence: CASSEPSQGASGNTIYF. The DNA of the CDR3 is TGTGCCAGCAGTGAACCCTCACAGGGGGCTTCTGGAAACACCATATATTTT.

This clonotype came up many times. The V call is TRBV20-1, the J call TRBJ1-6; D call uncertain. CDR1 DFQATT and CDR2 SNEGSKA come from the germline V gene (reference sequence). Trimming pared 6 bases from V and 7 bases from J, leaving 10 bases between. This CDR3 comprises 12 residues. CDR3 DNA sequence: TGCAGTGCGTACGGGAGAAATTCACCCCTCCACTTT. Translation gives CSAYGRNSPLHF.

This clonotype showed up many times. This sequence joins TRBV7-9 and TRBJ2-5; D gene ambiguous. Germline CDR1 reads SEHNR; CDR2 reads FQNEAQ (reference sequence). The germline V and J ends were trimmed by 1 base and 0 bases, with 9 bases remaining between them. The CDR3 runs to 15 residues. CDR3 bases: TGTGCCAGCAGCTTAGGGTGGGCAGACCAAGAGACCCAGTACTTC. The encoded protein is CASSLGWADQETQYF.

V and J are TRBV28 and TRBJ2-7, with 7 positions matching TRBD1. The germline V gene encodes CDR1 MDHEN and CDR2 SYDVKM. V was clipped by 3 bases and J by 2 bases; unmatched bases: 16. The length of the CDR3 is 18 residues. CDR3 DNA: TGTGCCAGCAGTTTCGGATCAGACGCCGGGACAGCCACCTACGAGCAGTACTTC. This encodes CASSFGSDAGTATYEQYF.

Many counts were recorded for this clonotype. The chain uses TRBV12-3 or TRBV12-4 and TRBJ1-5; D uncertain. This CDR3 comprises 14 residues. V lost 1 base and J 0 bases, leaving 4 bases between the germline ends. The CDR3 DNA sequence: TGTGCCAGCAGTTTAGGTCATAGCAATCAGCCCCAGCATTTT. As protein: CASSLGHSNQPQHF.

The gene calls are TRBV7-2 and TRBJ2-5; D may match TRBD1 or TRBD2 (6 bases each). Trimming removed 1 base at V and 5 bases at J, with 11 bases between. The germline V gene has CDR1 SGHTA and CDR2 FQGNSA. The CDR3 totals 14 residues. The DNA of the CDR3 is TGTGCCAGCAGCTTAGAAGGGGGGTGGGAGACCCAGTACTTC. It specifies CASSLEGGWETQYF.

This clonotype came up many times. This chain joins TRBV6-5 and TRBJ2-7; no clear D gene. This CDR3 has 13 amino acids. V shed 0 bases and J shed 4 bases, with 7 bases lying between them. Germline V CDR1 and CDR2: MNHEY, SVGAGI. The CDR3 DNA reads as TGTGCCAGCAGTTACTCCTACAGTTACGAGCAGTACTTC. This codes for CASSYSYSYEQYF.

This chain joins TRBV2 and TRBJ2-7; D is uncertain. The CDR3 runs 13 residues. V lost 10 bases, J lost 1 base, and 14 bases lay in between. Germline V gene lookup returns CDR1 SNHLY and CDR2 FYNNEI. CDR3 region: CATTSDASYEQYF. The DNA for the CDR3 is TGTGCCACAACCTCGGATGCATCCTACGAGCAGTACTTC.

J is TRBJ2-7 and V is TRBV20-1, with 9 positions matching TRBD2. The V gene end was trimmed by 0 bases and the J gene end by 2 bases; junction bases not matched to a gene: 5. The CDR3 loop spans 15 amino acids. Germline CDR1 DFQATT, CDR2 SNEGSKA (reference sequence). For the CDR3, the DNA is TGCAGTGCTAGAGATTTGAGCGGGGGGACCTACGAGCAGTACTTC. Protein sequence: CSARDLSGGTYEQYF.

The CDR3 region has the DNA TGTGCCAGCACCTCGCCCCGGCTAGCGGAAGAGACCCAGTACTTC. It codes for CASTSPRLAEETQYF. V and J are TRBV7-2 and TRBJ2-5, with 7 bases that match TRBD2. The J segment lost 3 bases and the V segment lost 7 bases, leaving 11 bases of the junction unmatched. CDR3 length equals 15 residues. Germline V lookup: CDR1 SGHTA, CDR2 FQGNSA.

At least ten counts were recorded for this clonotype. This chain links TRBV12-3 or TRBV12-4 with TRBJ1-2, with 8 bases matching TRBD1. The CDR3 extends over 15 amino acids. V gave up 5 bases and J gave up 5 bases; unmatched junction bases: 10. The chain's CDR3 is CASSPAGQEIYGYTF. DNA for the CDR3: TGTGCCAGCAGTCCCGCGGGACAGGAGATATATGGCTACACCTTC.

The chain employs TRBV7-6 and TRBJ2-2; D unresolved. V gave up 2 bases and J gave up 7 bases, with 8 bases separating them. This CDR3 has 13 residues. The germline V gene encodes CDR1 SGHVS and CDR2 FNYEAQ. This CDR3 reads CASSLMGIGELFF. For the CDR3, the DNA is TGTGCCAGCAGCTTAATGGGCATCGGGGAGCTGTTTTTT.

In this sample, this clonotype turned up many times. The J gene is TRBJ2-2, the V gene TRBV20-1; 8 nucleotides align to TRBD1. V lost 6 bases to trimming and J lost 6 bases; unmatched junction nucleotides: 6. Germline lookup yields CDR1 DFQATT and CDR2 SNEGSKA (reference sequence). CDR3 size: 13 residues. The CDR3 is CSAPDRAAGELFF. Here the CDR3 DNA reads TGCAGTGCCCCGGACAGGGCGGCCGGGGAGCTGTTTTTT.

This rearrangement joins TRBV27 to TRBJ1-3; 9 nucleotides match TRBD1. The trim removed 6 bases at V and 2 bases at J, leaving 11 bases unmatched. The CDR3 runs 17 residues. In germline, CDR1 is MNHEY, CDR2 SMNVEV (reference sequence). The CDR3 DNA follows: TGTGCCAGCAGCCTGGGACAGGGAGGCCGCACTGGAAACACCATATATTTT. This sequence encodes CASSLGQGGRTGNTIYF.

This chain uses TRBV12-3 or TRBV12-4 with TRBJ1-3; tentatively, D is TRBD1 (5 bases). V lost 7 bases, J lost 0 bases, and 16 bases lay in between. This CDR3 is 16 amino acids long. The CDR3 nucleotides read TGTGCCAGCATATCGGGGGGTTTGATCTCTGGAAACACCATATATTTT. Encoded protein: CASISGGLISGNTIYF.

This clonotype was detected only a few times. The chain is built from TRBV6-5 and TRBJ2-7; possibly TRBD1 for D (6 bases). The V end lost 4 bases, the J end lost 3 bases, and 16 bases lay between the germline ends. This CDR3 is built from 15 residues. Germline V gives CDR1 MNHEY, CDR2 SVGAGI. CDR3 region: CASSSRDTRIYEQYF. The CDR3 DNA reads TGTGCCAGCAGTTCAAGGGACACCCGTATCTACGAGCAGTACTTC.

The chain joins TRBV11-2 to TRBJ2-7; D is ambiguous. Trimming left V 5 bases short and J 0 bases short, with 14 bases between. The CDR3 runs 15 residues. Germline values: CDR1 SGHAT, CDR2 FQNNGV. The CDR3 DNA follows: TGTGCCAGCAGCCCGTACCGAAACCGCTCCTACGAGCAGTACTTC. Translation gives CASSPYRNRSYEQYF. Full variable domain (outside the CDR3, taken from reference TRBV11-2 and TRBJ2-7): EAGVAQSPRYKIIEKRQSVAFWCNPISGHATLYWYQQILGQGPKLLIQFQNNGVVDDSQLPKDRFSAERLKGVDSTLKIQPAKLEDSAVYLCASSPYRNRSYEQYFGPGTRLTVT.

This clonotype appeared many times. The chain employs TRBV24-1 and TRBJ1-2, with a weak D call TRBD1 (6 bases). Germline values: CDR1 KGHDR, CDR2 SFDVKD. V gave up 3 bases and J gave up 6 bases, with 16 bases separating them. This CDR3 spans 15 amino acids. The CDR3 here is CATSDAGTLRDGYTF. The CDR3 DNA is TGTGCCACCAGTGATGCCGGGACACTTCGGGATGGCTACACCTTC.

At least ten counts were recorded for this clonotype. V is TRBV2 and J is TRBJ1-2, with TRBD1 matching over 7 bases. Germline lookup yields CDR1 SNHLY and CDR2 FYNNEI. The CDR3 consists of 16 residues. After removal of 7 bases from V and 2 bases from J, the junction contained 13 bases not matched to a gene. The DNA for the CDR3 is TGTGCCAGCACTCGAGGGCCGGGACAGCTAAACTATGGCTACACCTTC. Translation: CASTRGPGQLNYGYTF.

This clonotype was counted a single time. V is TRBV19 and J is TRBJ1-5; possibly TRBD1 for D (5 bases). The V and J ends lost 4 bases and 6 bases respectively, with 19 bases between them. The length of the CDR3 is 16 residues. Germline V lookup: CDR1 LNHDA, CDR2 SQIVND (reference sequence). The CDR3 coding sequence is TGTGCCAGTAGTACGACAAGTTGGCAGGGAGGTCAGCCCCAGCATTTT. Its protein product is CASSTTSWQGGQPQHF.

This chain uses TRBV6-1 with TRBJ1-2; the D gene is possibly TRBD1 (6 bases). The V end lost 7 bases, the J end lost 2 bases, and 11 bases lay between the germline ends. The CDR3 runs 13 residues. CDR1 MNHNS and CDR2 SASEGT come from the germline V gene. CDR3 nucleotides: TGTGCCAGCAAGCGACAGGCGAACTATGGCTACACCTTC. This codes for CASKRQANYGYTF.

This clonotype came up many times. V and J are TRBV2 and TRBJ1-5, with a possible D match to TRBD1 (5 bases). V lost 2 bases, J lost 2 bases, and 10 bases lay in between. Germline CDR1 is SNHLY and CDR2 is FYNNEI. The CDR3 loop spans 15 amino acids. The CDR3 DNA follows: TGTGCCAGCAGTGAAAAGGGGATAGGCAATCAGCCCCAGCATTTT. It specifies CASSEKGIGNQPQHF. The full variable domain, with the rest looked up from reference TRBV2 and TRBJ1-5, is EPEVTQTPSHQVTQMGQEVILRCVPISNHLYFYWYRQILGQKVEFLVSFYNNEISEKSEIFDDQFSVERPDGSNFTLKIRSTKLEDSAMYFCASSEKGIGNQPQHFGDGTRLSIL.

This clonotype was seen at least ten times. The chain uses TRBV12-5 and TRBJ1-2; D might be TRBD1 (5 bases). The CDR3 runs 14 residues. Trimming removed 1 base from V and 3 bases from J, with 9 bases in between. Germline CDR1 and CDR2: LGHNT and FRNRAP. The DNA of the CDR3 is TGTGCTAGTGGTTTGGCGGGACGGGACTATGGCTACACCTTC. Translation gives CASGLAGRDYGYTF.

This clonotype was recorded at least ten times. This chain uses TRBV30 with TRBJ1-5; tentative D call: TRBD1 (6 bases). The CDR3 runs to 14 residues. V was pared by 2 bases and J by 5 bases, with 13 bases between. From germline, CDR1 is GTSNPN and CDR2 SVGIG (reference sequence). The CDR3 loop reads CAWSKGQLDQPQHF. Here the CDR3 DNA reads TGTGCCTGGAGTAAGGGACAATTGGATCAGCCCCAGCATTTT. Looking up the rest from reference TRBV30 and TRBJ1-5 gives the full variable domain: SQTIHQWPATLVQPVGSPLSLECTVEGTSNPNLYWYRQAAGRGLQLLFYSVGIGQISSEVPQNLSASRPQDRQFILSSKKLLLSDSGFYLCAWSKGQLDQPQHFGDGTRLSIL.